This T cell receptor (beta chain) was identified in a study of blood T cell repertoires in COVID-19. V lost 4 bases, J lost 0 bases, and 11 bases lay in between. CDR1 is SGHRS, CDR2 YFSETQ, per germline. The CDR3 has 16 amino acids. Original processing methods: Estimation of nucleated cell counts relied on the amplification of reference gene primers. TCRdb's copy holds only in-frame clones and misses some; the assay was immunoSEQ multiplex PCR. V and J calls and clone size are those listed in that table; D and trimming were worked out from the DNA. The sample carries about 160,000 clones, 80% to 90% recorded once.

The origin of this receptor is a woman between 70 and 85 years old with COVID-19, enrolled during active disease. The J gene is TRBJ2-6, the V gene TRBV5-1, with D uncertain. The specimen was peripheral blood. Here the CDR3 DNA reads TGCGCCAGCAGCCAACAGCCTCTCTCTGGGGCCAACGTCCTGACTTTC. Translation: CASSQQPLSGANVLTF. The whole variable domain, remainder taken from reference TRBV5-1 and TRBJ2-6, is KAGVTQTPRYLIKTRGQQVTLSCSPISGHRSVSWYQQTPGQGLQFLFEYFSETQRNKGNFPGRFSGRQFSNSRSEMNVSTLELGDSALYLCASSQQPLSGANVLTFGAGSRLTVL.